The 23 T cell receptor beta chains in this list originate from one sample, sequenced in a study of shared clonotypes between healthy human individuals. The naive CD8 fraction comprised CD45RO-negative cells positively selected for CCR7 and excluded terminally differentiated effector memory CD45RA+ cells. TCRdb's copy holds only in-frame clones and misses some; the assay was immunoSEQ multiplex PCR. This sample yields some 1,900,000 clones, of which about 95% are seen a single time; 0.95% to 1.5% belongs to the top ten. Sequencing was performed on naive CD8+ T cells sorted from blood. The origin of the receptors is a man aged 18 to 30 in good health.

The chain combines TRBV11-3 with TRBJ2-5, with unresolved D. V lost 0 bases to trimming and J lost 5 bases, with 13 bases between them. There are 15 residues in the CDR3. Germline V gene sequence: CDR1 SGHNT, CDR2 YENEEA. The CDR3 nucleotides read TGTGCCAGCAGCTTAGACCCCTCGCCTCGGGAGACCCAGTACTTC. Residues: CASSLDPSPRETQYF.

V and J are TRBV5-4 and TRBJ2-1; D perhaps matches TRBD2 (6 bases). V was trimmed by 0 bases and J by 6 bases, leaving 10 bases between them. This CDR3 has 14 residues. Germline V gene sequence: CDR1 SGHNT, CDR2 YYREEE (reference sequence). CDR3 sequence: CASSLVVSGNEQFF. The DNA for the CDR3 is TGTGCCAGCAGCTTGGTGGTTAGCGGCAATGAGCAGTTCTTC.

The chain couples TRBV4-1 to TRBJ1-2; 9 bases are shared with TRBD1. Germline CDR1 is MGHRA and CDR2 is YSYEKL. V lost 4 bases to trimming and J lost 4 bases; unmatched junction nucleotides: 4. This CDR3 comprises 14 residues. The chain's CDR3 is CASSRDRAGYGYTF. CDR3 bases: TGCGCCAGCAGCCGGGACAGGGCCGGCTATGGCTACACCTTC.

This chain joins TRBV7-8 and TRBJ2-4; TRBD2 aligns across 7 bases. CDR1 is SGHVS and CDR2 is FQNEAQ in the germline V gene. This CDR3 has 14 amino acids. Trimming removed 5 bases from V and 0 bases from J; junction bases left unmatched: 1. CDR3 DNA sequence: TGTGCCAGCAGCCCTAGCGGAGCCAAAAACATTCAGTACTTC. It codes for CASSPSGAKNIQYF.

The chain combines TRBV19 with TRBJ1-1; D may be TRBD1 (5 bases). Germline V gives CDR1 LNHDA, CDR2 SQIVND (reference sequence). The V and J ends lost 10 bases and 5 bases respectively, with 20 bases between them. The CDR3 covers 14 residues. CDR3 region: CATPSGGWYTEAFF. CDR3 DNA sequence: TGTGCCACCCCTTCGGGGGGGTGGTATACTGAAGCTTTCTTT.

This chain links TRBV21-1 with TRBJ1-4; TRBD1, as called in the table, went unchecked against the DNA. TRBV21-1 is recorded as a pseudogene. This CDR3 comprises 16 residues. CDR3 region: CAGDRGPRSGNEKLFF. In nucleotides, the CDR3 is TGTGCCGGAGACAGGGGACCGCGATCAGGTAATGAAAAACTGTTTTTT.

V usage is TRBV19 and J usage is TRBJ1-1; D is unresolved. CDR3 length: 14 amino acids. The V end was cut by 0 bases, the J end by 1 base, with 6 bases between. Germline CDR1 LNHDA, CDR2 SQIVND (reference sequence). In DNA form, the CDR3 reads TGTGCCAGTAGTATAGATACAGAGAACACTGAAGCTTTCTTT. Protein: CASSIDTENTEAFF.

This sequence joins TRBV6-5 and TRBJ2-1; 9 nucleotides agree with TRBD2. The CDR3 spans 15 residues. Germline-derived CDR1 and CDR2 are MNHEY and SVGAGI. Trimming removed 2 bases from V and 8 bases from J; junction bases left unmatched: 7. CDR3 bases: TGTGCCAGCAGTTACCAGGCGGGGGGGAGGGATGAGCAGTTCTTC. This sequence encodes CASSYQAGGRDEQFF.

The genes are TRBV27 and TRBJ1-2, with 9 nucleotides matching TRBD1. The trim removed 4 bases at V and 0 bases at J, leaving 6 bases unmatched. The germline CDR1 and CDR2 sequences are MNHEY and SMNVEV (reference sequence). This CDR3 has 16 amino acids. Here the CDR3 reads CASSSDRGKANYGYTF. The CDR3 coding sequence is TGTGCCAGCAGTTCCGACAGGGGGAAAGCTAACTATGGCTACACCTTC.

Points on this clone: Other DNA sequences in the sample encode the same CDR3. The V and J genes are TRBV7-9 and TRBJ2-7; D is undetermined. The CDR3 length is 12 residues. CDR1 and CDR2 from the germline V gene are SEHNR and FQNEAQ (reference sequence). The ends were cut back, 0 bases at V and 5 bases at J, with 5 bases in the middle. CDR3 sequence reads: CASSLARNEQYF. CDR3 DNA: TGTGCCAGCAGCTTAGCGAGGAACGAGCAGTACTTC.

This chain links TRBV10-3 with TRBJ2-3; 8 bases map to TRBD2. This CDR3 spans 16 amino acids. The germline V gene encodes CDR1 ENHRY and CDR2 SYGVKD. Trimming at V came to 4 bases and at J to 0 bases, leaving 6 bases not matched to a gene. CDR3 coding DNA: TGTGCCATCAGTGTACTAGCGGTGACTAGCACAGATACGCAGTATTTT. It encodes CAISVLAVTSTDTQYF.

V usage is TRBV28 and J usage is TRBJ2-1; a weak D match, TRBD1 (6 bases). Germline assignment: CDR1 MDHEN and CDR2 SYDVKM. The CDR3 totals 15 residues. Trimming shortened V by 2 bases and J by 2 bases, and 10 bases separated the two germline ends. The DNA of the CDR3 is TGTGCCAGCAGTTTACAGGGGAACGCCTACAATGAGCAGTTCTTC. It translates to CASSLQGNAYNEQFF.

The gene calls are TRBV19 and TRBJ1-4; D unclear. V was shortened by 5 bases and J by 3 bases, with 4 bases between the two germline ends. The CDR3 contains 12 residues. Germline CDR1 reads LNHDA; CDR2 reads SQIVND (reference sequence). The CDR3 nucleotides read TGTGCCAGTAGTGCCTCTAATGAAAAACTGTTTTTT. This gives the protein CASSASNEKLFF.

This chain connects TRBV5-1 to TRBJ2-7; possibly TRBD1 or TRBD2 for D (5 bases each). V lost 4 bases and J 7 bases, leaving 15 bases between the germline ends. CDR1 SGHRS and CDR2 YFSETQ come from the germline V gene. CDR3 length: 13 amino acids. The CDR3 loop reads CASSIHVGEEQYF. CDR3 nucleotides: TGCGCCAGCAGCATCCACGTGGGGGAAGAGCAGTACTTC.

This chain links TRBV4-3 with TRBJ2-7, with TRBD2 matching over 7 bases. V lost 3 bases to trimming and J lost 4 bases; unmatched junction nucleotides: 3. The CDR3 is 13 residues long. From germline, CDR1 is LGHNA and CDR2 YSLEER. CDR3 in amino acids: CASSHKAGYEQYF. The DNA of the CDR3 is TGCGCCAGCAGCCACAAAGCGGGGTACGAGCAGTACTTC.

As regards this clone: The sample holds other DNA sequences that translate to the same CDR3. The rearrangement uses TRBV7-9 and TRBJ2-3, with 7 bases lining up with TRBD2. The CDR3 sequence is 16 residues long. Germline V gene data show CDR1 as SEHNR and CDR2 as FQNEAQ (reference sequence). Trimming at V came to 0 bases and at J to 0 bases, leaving 3 bases not matched to a gene. Written as DNA, the CDR3 is TGTGCCAGCAGCTTAGCGATTAGCGGGAGCACAGATACGCAGTATTTT. This codes for CASSLAISGSTDTQYF.

The chain is built from TRBV5-1 and TRBJ2-2; 7 bases agree with TRBD1. This CDR3 contains 15 residues. With 3 bases clipped from V and 6 bases from J, the junction kept 8 bases outside the gene matches. Germline V gene sequence: CDR1 SGHRS, CDR2 YFSETQ. In DNA form, the CDR3 reads TGCGCCAGCAGCTCCGGGACAGTGGGTCCCGGGGAGCTGTTTTTT. Translating gives CASSSGTVGPGELFF. The full variable domain, rest sourced from reference TRBV5-1 and TRBJ2-2, is KAGVTQTPRYLIKTRGQQVTLSCSPISGHRSVSWYQQTPGQGLQFLFEYFSETQRNKGNFPGRFSGRQFSNSRSEMNVSTLELGDSALYLCASSSGTVGPGELFFGEGSRLTVL.

The chain links TRBV27 to TRBJ2-7, with D possibly TRBD1 on 6 matching bases. The DNA end favors TRBJ2-5, so the J call may be wrong. Germline V CDR1 and CDR2: MNHEY, SMNVEV (reference sequence). The CDR3 spans 14 residues. CDR3 protein: CASSDQGREETQYF. CDR3 nucleotides: TGTGCCAGCAGTGATCAGGGGCGCGAAGAGACCCAGTACTTC.

The genes are TRBV2 and TRBJ2-5, with unresolved D. This CDR3 contains 17 residues. Deletions cut 2 bases from V and 0 bases from J, with 16 bases between. The germline V gene encodes CDR1 SNHLY and CDR2 FYNNEI. The CDR3 DNA sequence: TGTGCCAGCAGTGAAAGGGTGGCTTTGGGGTACCAAGAGACCCAGTACTTC. This encodes CASSERVALGYQETQYF.

The chain is built from TRBV7-8 and TRBJ2-1, with a weak D call TRBD2 (7 bases). The CDR3 sequence is 14 residues long. In germline, CDR1 is SGHVS, CDR2 FQNEAQ. Trimming removed 5 bases from V and 2 bases from J, with 10 bases in between. CDR3 DNA sequence: TGTGCCAGCAGCAGAGGGGGGGCCTACAATGAGCAGTTCTTC. This codes for CASSRGGAYNEQFF.

The rearrangement uses TRBV2 and TRBJ1-2; D is possibly TRBD1 (5 bases). Germline V CDR1 and CDR2: SNHLY, FYNNEI. The V gene lost 7 bases and the J gene lost 8 bases, with 26 bases spanning the gap. This CDR3 spans 16 amino acids. CDR3 DNA: TGTGCCAGCACTAAAGGGGCCGGGACGGAAGTTGGAGGCTACACCTTC. Residues: CASTKGAGTEVGGYTF.

The table lists this clone with a count of one. This chain links TRBV6-5 with TRBJ2-2, with a weak D call TRBD2 (5 bases). Germline CDR1 is MNHEY and CDR2 is SVGAGI. CDR3 size: 14 residues. Trimming stripped 5 bases from V and 7 bases from J, with 14 bases between. The CDR3 loop is CASSLRLGGGELFF. The CDR3, as DNA: TGTGCCAGCAGTCTACGACTTGGAGGCGGGGAGCTGTTTTTT.

The V gene is TRBV18, the J gene TRBJ2-6; 8 bases line up with TRBD1. The CDR3 has 20 amino acids. Unmatched junction bases numbered 13, after V lost 3 bases and J lost 0 bases. CDR1 is KGHSH, CDR2 LQKENI, per germline. In DNA form, the CDR3 reads TGTGCCAGCTCACCCCCATATGCCACAGGGGGTAGCTCTGGGGCCAACGTCCTGACTTTC. It codes for CASSPPYATGGSSGANVLTF.